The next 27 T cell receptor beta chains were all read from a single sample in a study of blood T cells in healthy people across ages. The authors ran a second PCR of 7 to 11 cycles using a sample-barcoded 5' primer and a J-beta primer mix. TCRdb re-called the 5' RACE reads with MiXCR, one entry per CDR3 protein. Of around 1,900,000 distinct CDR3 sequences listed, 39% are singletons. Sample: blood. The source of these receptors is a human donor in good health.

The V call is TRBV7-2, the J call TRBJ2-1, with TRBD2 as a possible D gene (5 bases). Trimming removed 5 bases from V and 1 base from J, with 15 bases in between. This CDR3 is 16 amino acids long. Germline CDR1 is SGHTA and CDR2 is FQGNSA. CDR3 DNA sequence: TGTGCCAGCAGCCTGACCGGAGGAAGGTCCTACAATGAGCAGTTCTTC. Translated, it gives CASSLTGGRSYNEQFF.

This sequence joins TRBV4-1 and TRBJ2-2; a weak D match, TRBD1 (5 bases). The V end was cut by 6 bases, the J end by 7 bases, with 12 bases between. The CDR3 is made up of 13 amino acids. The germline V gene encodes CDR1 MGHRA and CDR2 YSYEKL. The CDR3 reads CASRDQGGGELFF. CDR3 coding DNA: TGCGCCAGCAGGGACCAGGGTGGCGGGGAGCTGTTTTTT.

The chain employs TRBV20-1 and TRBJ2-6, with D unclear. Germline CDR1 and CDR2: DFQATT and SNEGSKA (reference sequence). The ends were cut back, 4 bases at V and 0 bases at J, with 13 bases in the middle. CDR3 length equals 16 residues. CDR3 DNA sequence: TGCAGTGCTACTATTGCAGGTTCCTCTGGGGCCAACGTCCTGACTTTC. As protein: CSATIAGSSGANVLTF.

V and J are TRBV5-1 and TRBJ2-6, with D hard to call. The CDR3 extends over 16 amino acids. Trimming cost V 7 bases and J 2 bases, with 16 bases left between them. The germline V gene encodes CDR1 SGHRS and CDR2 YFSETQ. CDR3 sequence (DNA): TGCGCCAGCGGCGAACCTTCCGGAACTGGGGCCAACGTCCTGACTTTC. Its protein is CASGEPSGTGANVLTF. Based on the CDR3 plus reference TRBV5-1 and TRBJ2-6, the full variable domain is KAGVTQTPRYLIKTRGQQVTLSCSPISGHRSVSWYQQTPGQGLQFLFEYFSETQRNKGNFPGRFSGRQFSNSRSEMNVSTLELGDSALYLCASGEPSGTGANVLTFGAGSRLTVL.

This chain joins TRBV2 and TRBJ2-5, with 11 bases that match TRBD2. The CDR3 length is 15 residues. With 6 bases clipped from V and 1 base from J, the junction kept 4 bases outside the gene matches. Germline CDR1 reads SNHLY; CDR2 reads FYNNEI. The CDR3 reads CASRASGGFQETQYF. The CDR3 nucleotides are TGTGCCAGCAGGGCTAGCGGGGGGTTCCAAGAGACCCAGTACTTC.

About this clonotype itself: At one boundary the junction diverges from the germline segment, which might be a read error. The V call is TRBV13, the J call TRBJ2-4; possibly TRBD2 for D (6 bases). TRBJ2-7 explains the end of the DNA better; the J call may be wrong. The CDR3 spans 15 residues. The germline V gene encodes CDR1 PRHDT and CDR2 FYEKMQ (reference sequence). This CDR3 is CACSPRRRGTYEQYF. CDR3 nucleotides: TGTGCCTGCAGCCCCCGGAGGAGGGGCACCTACGAGCAGTACTTC.

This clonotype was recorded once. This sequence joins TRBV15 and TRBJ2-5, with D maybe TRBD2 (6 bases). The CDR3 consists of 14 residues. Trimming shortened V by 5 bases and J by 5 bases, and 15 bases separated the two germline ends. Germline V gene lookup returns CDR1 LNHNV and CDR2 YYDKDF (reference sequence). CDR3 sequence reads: CATSPGAGGETQYF. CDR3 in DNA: TGTGCCACCAGCCCGGGAGCCGGGGGTGAGACCCAGTACTTC. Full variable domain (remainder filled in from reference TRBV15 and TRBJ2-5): DAMVIQNPRYQVTQFGKPVTLSCSQTLNHNVMYWYQQKSSQAPKLLFHYYDKDFNNEADTPDNFQSRRPNTSFCFLDIRSPGLGDTAMYLCATSPGAGGETQYFGPGTRLLVL.

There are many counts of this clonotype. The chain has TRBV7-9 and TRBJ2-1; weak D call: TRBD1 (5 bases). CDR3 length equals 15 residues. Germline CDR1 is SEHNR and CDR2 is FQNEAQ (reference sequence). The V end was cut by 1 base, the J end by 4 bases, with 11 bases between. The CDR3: CASSLEGSGYNEQFF. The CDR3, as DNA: TGTGCCAGCAGCTTAGAGGGGTCTGGATACAATGAGCAGTTCTTC.

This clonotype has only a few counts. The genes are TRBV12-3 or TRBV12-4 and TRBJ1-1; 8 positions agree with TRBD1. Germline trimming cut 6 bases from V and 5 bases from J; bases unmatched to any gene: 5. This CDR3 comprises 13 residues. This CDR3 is CASSGQGSTEAFF. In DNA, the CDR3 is TGTGCCAGCAGCGGACAGGGTTCAACTGAAGCTTTCTTT.

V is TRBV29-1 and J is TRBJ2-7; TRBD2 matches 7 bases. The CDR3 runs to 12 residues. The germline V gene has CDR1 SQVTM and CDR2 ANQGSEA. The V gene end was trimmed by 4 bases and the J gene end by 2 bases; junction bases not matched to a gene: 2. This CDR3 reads CSVGDYTYEQYF. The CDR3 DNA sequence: TGCAGCGTTGGGGACTATACCTACGAGCAGTACTTC.

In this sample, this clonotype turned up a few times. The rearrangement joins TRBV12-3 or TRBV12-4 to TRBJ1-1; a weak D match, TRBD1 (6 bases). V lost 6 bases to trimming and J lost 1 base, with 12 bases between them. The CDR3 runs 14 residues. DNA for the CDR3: TGTGCCAGCAGACCCTGGACAGAGAACACTGAAGCTTTCTTT. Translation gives CASRPWTENTEAFF.

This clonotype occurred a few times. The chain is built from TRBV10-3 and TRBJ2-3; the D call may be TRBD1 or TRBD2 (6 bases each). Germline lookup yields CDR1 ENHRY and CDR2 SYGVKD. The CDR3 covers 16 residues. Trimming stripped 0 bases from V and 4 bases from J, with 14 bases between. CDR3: CAISESTGAGADTQYF. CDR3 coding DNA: TGTGCCATCAGTGAGTCGACGGGGGCGGGTGCAGATACGCAGTATTTT.

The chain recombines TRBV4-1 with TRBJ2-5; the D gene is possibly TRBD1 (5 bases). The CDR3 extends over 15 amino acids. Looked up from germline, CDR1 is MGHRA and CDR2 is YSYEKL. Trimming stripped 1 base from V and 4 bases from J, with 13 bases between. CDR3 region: CASSQGYGAGETQYF. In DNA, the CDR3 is TGCGCCAGCAGCCAAGGGTATGGGGCAGGAGAGACCCAGTACTTC.

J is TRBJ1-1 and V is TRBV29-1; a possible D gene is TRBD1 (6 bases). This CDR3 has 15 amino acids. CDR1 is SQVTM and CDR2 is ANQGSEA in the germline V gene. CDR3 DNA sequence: TGCAGTTTTTCTATTTATGGGGGCTGGAACACTGAAGCTTTCTTT. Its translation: CSFSIYGGWNTEAFF. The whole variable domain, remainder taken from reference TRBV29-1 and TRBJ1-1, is SAVISQKPSRDICQRGTSLTIQCQVDSQVTMMFWYRQQPGQSLTLIATANQGSEATYESGFVIDKFPISRPNLTFSTLTVSNMSPEDSSIYLCSFSIYGGWNTEAFFGQGTRLTVV.

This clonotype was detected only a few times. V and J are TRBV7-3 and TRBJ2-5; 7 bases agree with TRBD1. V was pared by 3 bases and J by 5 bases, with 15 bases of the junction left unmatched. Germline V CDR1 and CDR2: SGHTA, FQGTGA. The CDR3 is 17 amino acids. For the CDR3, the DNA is TGTGCCAGCAGCTTGCGCCGGACAGGAGGCTTGGGGGAGACCCAGTACTTC. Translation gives CASSLRRTGGLGETQYF. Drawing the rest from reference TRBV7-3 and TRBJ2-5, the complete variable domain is GAGVSQTPSNKVTEKGKYVELRCDPISGHTALYWYRQSLGQGPEFLIYFQGTGAADDSGLPNDRFFAVRPEGSVSTLKIQRTERGDSAVYLCASSLRRTGGLGETQYFGPGTRLLVL.

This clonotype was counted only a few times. CDR3 region: CASRRSSGTEYGYTF. In DNA, the CDR3 is TGTGCCAGCAGACGATCCTCCGGGACAGAGTATGGCTACACCTTC. This chain links TRBV7-2 with TRBJ1-2, with 7 bases that match TRBD1. V dropped 6 bases and J dropped 5; count of bases not matched to a gene: 12. Germline V gene lookup returns CDR1 SGHTA and CDR2 FQGNSA. CDR3 length: 15 residues.

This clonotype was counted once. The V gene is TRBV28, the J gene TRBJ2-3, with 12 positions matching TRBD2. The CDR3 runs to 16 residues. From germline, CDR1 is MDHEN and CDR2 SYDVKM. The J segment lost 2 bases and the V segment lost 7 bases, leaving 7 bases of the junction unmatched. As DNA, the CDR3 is TGTGCCAGCACCAAGAGACTAGCGGGGGCCACAGATACGCAGTATTTT. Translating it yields CASTKRLAGATDTQYF.

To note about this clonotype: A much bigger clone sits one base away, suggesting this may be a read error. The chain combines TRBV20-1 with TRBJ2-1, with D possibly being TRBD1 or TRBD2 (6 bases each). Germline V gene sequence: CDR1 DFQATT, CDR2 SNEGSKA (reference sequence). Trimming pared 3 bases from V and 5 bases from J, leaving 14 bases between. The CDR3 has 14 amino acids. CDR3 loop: CSARKGGMDNEQFF. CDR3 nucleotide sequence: TGCAGTGCTAGGAAGGGGGGAATGGACAATGAGCAGTTCTTC.

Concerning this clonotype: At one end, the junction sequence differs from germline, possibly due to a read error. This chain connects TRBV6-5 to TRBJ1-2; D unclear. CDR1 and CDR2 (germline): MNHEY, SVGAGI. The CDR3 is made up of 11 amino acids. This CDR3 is CAGSYGDGYTF. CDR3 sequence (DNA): TGTGCCGGCAGTTATGGCGATGGCTACACCTTC.

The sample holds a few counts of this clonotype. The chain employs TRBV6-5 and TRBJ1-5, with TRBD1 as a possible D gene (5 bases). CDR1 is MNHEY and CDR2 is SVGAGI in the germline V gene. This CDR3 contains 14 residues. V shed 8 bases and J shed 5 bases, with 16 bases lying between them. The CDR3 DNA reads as TGTGCCAGCTCAAGAGGAGGAGGGGATCAGCCCCAGCATTTT. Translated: CASSRGGGDQPQHF.

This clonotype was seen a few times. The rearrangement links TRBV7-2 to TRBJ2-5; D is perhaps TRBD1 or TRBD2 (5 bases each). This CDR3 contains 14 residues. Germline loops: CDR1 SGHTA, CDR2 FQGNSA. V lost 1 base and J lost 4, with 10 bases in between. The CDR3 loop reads CASSLDEGIETQYF. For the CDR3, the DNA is TGTGCCAGCAGCTTAGATGAGGGGATAGAGACCCAGTACTTC.

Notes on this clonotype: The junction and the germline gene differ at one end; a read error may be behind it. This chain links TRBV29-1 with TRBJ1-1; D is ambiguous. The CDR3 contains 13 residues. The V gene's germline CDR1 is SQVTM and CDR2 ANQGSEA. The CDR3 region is CSAHSSGGTEAFF. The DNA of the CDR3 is TGCAGCGCACACTCATCAGGTGGTACTGAGGCTTTCTTT.

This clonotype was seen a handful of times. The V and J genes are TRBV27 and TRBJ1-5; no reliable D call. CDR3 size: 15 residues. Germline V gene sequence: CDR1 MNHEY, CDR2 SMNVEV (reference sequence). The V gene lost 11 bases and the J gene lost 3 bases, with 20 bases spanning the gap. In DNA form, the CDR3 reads TGTGCCGCGCGAGGGCTATGGTCGGCCAATCAGCCCCAGCATTTT. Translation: CAARGLWSANQPQHF.

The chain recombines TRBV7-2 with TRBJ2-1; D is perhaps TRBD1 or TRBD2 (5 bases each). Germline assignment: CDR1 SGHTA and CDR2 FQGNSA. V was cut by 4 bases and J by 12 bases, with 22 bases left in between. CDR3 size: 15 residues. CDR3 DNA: TGTGCCAGCAGCTCCCAGGGCCGTGGGGGTATGGGGCAGTTCTTC. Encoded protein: CASSSQGRGGMGQFF. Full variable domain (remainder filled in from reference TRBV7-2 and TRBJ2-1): GAGVSQSPSNKVTEKGKDVELRCDPISGHTALYWYRQSLGQGLEFLIYFQGNSAPDKSGLPSDRFSAERTGGSVSTLTIQRTQQEDSAVYLCASSSQGRGGMGQFFGPGTRLTVL.

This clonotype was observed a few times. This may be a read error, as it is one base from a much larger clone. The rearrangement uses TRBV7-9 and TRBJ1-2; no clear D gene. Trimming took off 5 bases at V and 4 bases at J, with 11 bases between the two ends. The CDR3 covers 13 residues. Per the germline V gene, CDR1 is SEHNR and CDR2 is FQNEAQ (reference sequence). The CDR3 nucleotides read TGTGCCAGCAGCGCCGGCGGCCCCTATGGCTACACCTTC. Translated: CASSAGGPYGYTF.

Here the CDR3 reads CATSDWDTEETQYF. CDR3 coding DNA: TGTGCCACCAGTGATTGGGACACTGAAGAGACCCAGTACTTC. This chain links TRBV24-1 with TRBJ2-5; the D gene is possibly TRBD1 (6 bases). The ends were cut back, 2 bases at V and 3 bases at J, with 9 bases in the middle. The germline V gene has CDR1 KGHDR and CDR2 SFDVKD. This CDR3 has 14 amino acids.

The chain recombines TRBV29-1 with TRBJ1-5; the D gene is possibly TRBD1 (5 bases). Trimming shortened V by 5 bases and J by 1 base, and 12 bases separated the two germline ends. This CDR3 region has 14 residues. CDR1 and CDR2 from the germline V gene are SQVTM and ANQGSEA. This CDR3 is CSVSQGLSNQPQHF. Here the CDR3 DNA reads TGCAGCGTTTCTCAGGGTTTGAGCAATCAGCCCCAGCATTTT.